This TCR beta chain comes out of a study of glioma-infiltrating T cells after dendritic cell vaccination. At the level of the study: Between the early 2000s and the early 2010s, patients got autologous tumor lysate-pulsed dendritic cell vaccines.

Only patients with spare fresh-frozen tumor and over two years of follow-up were included. V lost 4 bases to trimming and J lost 4 bases; unmatched junction nucleotides: 6. This CDR3 is built from 14 residues. Looked up from germline, CDR1 is SGHRS and CDR2 is YFSETQ. The immunoSEQ assay amplified TCRB CDR3 from up to roughly 2 ug DNA. Sequencing was performed with immunoSEQ multiplex PCR; in TCRdb, only in-frame clones are kept and a portion is missing. The data show tens of thousands of clones, 65% to 90% seen once. The sequence was collected from a human donor with glioblastoma. The chain employs TRBV5-1 and TRBJ2-3; TRBD1 matches 7 bases. Material: blood, obtained before dendritic cell vaccination. CDR3 in DNA: TGCGCCAGCAGCCCCGACAGGGTTCCAGATACGCAGTATTTT. It yields the protein CASSPDRVPDTQYF.